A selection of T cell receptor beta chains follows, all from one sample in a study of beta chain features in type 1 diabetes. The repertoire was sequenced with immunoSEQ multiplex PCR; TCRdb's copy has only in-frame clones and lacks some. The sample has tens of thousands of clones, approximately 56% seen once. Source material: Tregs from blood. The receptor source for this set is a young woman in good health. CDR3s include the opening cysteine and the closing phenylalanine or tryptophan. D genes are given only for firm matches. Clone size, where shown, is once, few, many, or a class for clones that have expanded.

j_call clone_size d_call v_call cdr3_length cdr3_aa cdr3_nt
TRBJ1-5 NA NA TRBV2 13 CASSAQAREPQHF TGTGCCAGCAGTGCCCAGGCAAGAGAGCCCCAGCATTTT
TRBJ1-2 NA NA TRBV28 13 CASSLVSGGGYTF TGTGCCAGCAGTTTAGTTTCGGGGGGCGGCTACACCTTC
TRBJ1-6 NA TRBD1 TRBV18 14 CASSDRGGNSPLHF TGTGCCAGCTCGGACAGGGGGGGTAATTCACCCCTCCACTTT
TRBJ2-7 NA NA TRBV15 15 CATSHGGGGSYEQYF TGTGCCACCAGCCATGGGGGGGGCGGCTCATACGAGCAGTACTTC
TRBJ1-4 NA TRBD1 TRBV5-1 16 CASSLTQGAANEKLFF TGCGCCAGCAGCCTCACACAGGGGGCAGCTAATGAAAAACTGTTTTTT
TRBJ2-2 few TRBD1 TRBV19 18 CASSRDRGFETNTGELFF TGTGCCAGTAGCCGGGACAGGGGTTTTGAGACAAACACCGGGGAGCTGTTTTTT
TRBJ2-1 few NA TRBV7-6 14 CASNPTGSYNEQFF TGTGCCAGCAATCCCACGGGCTCCTACAATGAGCAGTTCTTC
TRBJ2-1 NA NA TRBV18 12 CASSLLGNEQFF TGTGCCAGCTCCCTACTAGGAAATGAGCAGTTCTTC
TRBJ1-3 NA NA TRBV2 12 CASSIGPDTIYF TGTGCCAGCAGTATCGGTCCGGACACCATATATTTT
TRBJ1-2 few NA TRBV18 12 CASSPRQAGYTF TGTGCCAGCTCACCGAGACAAGCCGGCTACACCTTC
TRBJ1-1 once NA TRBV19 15 CASSIGGRPNTEAFF TGTGCCAGTAGTATAGGGGGCAGGCCGAACACTGAAGCTTTCTTT
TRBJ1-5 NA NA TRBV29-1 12 CSVGGEGQPQHF TGCAGCGTTGGCGGGGAGGGTCAGCCCCAGCATTTT
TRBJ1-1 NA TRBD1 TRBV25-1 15 CASSTWTGGRTEAFF TGTGCCAGCAGTACCTGGACAGGGGGTCGGACTGAAGCTTTCTTT
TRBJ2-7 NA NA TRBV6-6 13 CASSRLVRSEQYF TGTGCCAGCAGTCGACTAGTTAGGAGCGAGCAGTACTTC
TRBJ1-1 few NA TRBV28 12 CASTTPIRVAFF TGTGCCAGCACTACGCCGATCAGGGTGGCTTTCTTT
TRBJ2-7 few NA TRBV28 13 CASREGGESQQYF TGTGCCAGCAGGGAGGGTGGGGAGTCCCAGCAGTACTTC
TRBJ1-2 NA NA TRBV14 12 CASSQDFLGRNF TGTGCCAGCAGCCAAGATTTTTTGGGCAGGAACTTC
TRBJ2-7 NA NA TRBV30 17 CAWSSARTAIESYEQYF TGTGCCTGGAGTAGCGCCAGGACAGCCATCGAGTCCTACGAGCAGTACTTC
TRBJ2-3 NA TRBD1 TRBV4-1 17 CASSQHFPGQGADTQYF TGCGCCAGCAGCCAACACTTTCCGGGACAGGGGGCCGATACGCAGTATTTT
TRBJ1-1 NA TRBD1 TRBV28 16 CASSLPNPGGAFEAFF TGTGCCAGCAGTTTACCGAACCCAGGGGGCGCCTTTGAAGCTTTCTTT